This TCR beta chain was obtained from a study of CD8 T cells in Susac syndrome (dated by TCRdb to between 2018 and 2021). Describing the broader study: The study used repertoire sequencing to test whether antigen drove CD8+ T cell activation and differentiation in Susac syndrome. The full study reports these points: The study acknowledged that relatively few individuals were included in the TCR sequencing and HLA analysis.

RNA was extracted using the RNeasy kit, and about 0.45 to 1 microgram was reverse transcribed with random hexamers. The immunoSEQ multiplex PCR assay, covering 54 Vbeta and 13 Jbeta segments, was used to amplify TCR beta CDR3 regions. PCR amplification bias was corrected using a synthetic template baseline for primer optimization and computational correction. The published analysis was carried out like this. Reads were annotated to V, D and J genes per IMGT and analyzed with immunoSEQ Analyzer, keeping only productive sequences. To calculate clonality, Shannon entropy was normalized by log2 of the number of productive unique sequences and then subtracted from one. For each patient and control, public and private clones were evaluated among the 100 most prevalent clones. Clones were defined as Susac-specific when absent from the healthy and MS cohorts, from roughly 1,000 published viral clones and from other ImmuneACCESS disease sequences. TCRdb trimmed the raw reads at Q25, called clones with MiXCR and kept productive beta chains. One record per CDR3 amino acid sequence lists the most common genes and DNA. It is TCRdb's table, rather than the study itself, that gives the V and J calls and clone size. Here the sample has just under 150,000 distinct CDR3 sequences; approximately 94% occur a single time. The ten largest clones take up 0.084% of the sample.

Notes on this clonotype: Its cognate antigen has yet to be identified. Per-nucleotide qualities are absent, and no much larger clonotype sits a single base away.

High-throughput TCR beta sequencing profiled peripheral blood CD8+ and CD4+ T cells from healthy donors, Susac syndrome patients and multiple sclerosis patients. The healthy donors served as controls matched for age and sex. Bulk CD8+ and CD4+ T cells were purified by magnetic negative isolation, while CD8+ TEMRA cells were enriched using FACS. Blood was drawn into EDTA tubes, processed within 24 hours, and PBMCs were isolated by density gradient centrifugation. PBMCs destined for TCR sequencing were cryopreserved in liquid nitrogen and later thawed in a 37 °C water bath. The sorted or isolated CD4+, CD8+ and CD8+ TEMRA cells reached a purity of at least 90%. The CDR3 starts with the cysteine, ends with the phenylalanine, and has 16 residues. Only the CDR3 DNA stays, 48 bases, in frame from base 1. Per the germline V gene (reference sequence), GTSNPN is the CDR1 and SVGIG is the CDR2. Relative to germline, V is missing 7 bases and J is missing 6 bases, with 16 bases of the junction outside any gene match.

The source material was CD4+ T cells from PBMCs. This sequence uses TRBV30 and TRBJ2-3, with 10 junctional bases fitting TRBD2. This TCR derives from a human donor in good health. The CDR3 corresponds to CASSRLPSGSFDTQYF. The bases read TGTGCCTCCTCCCGACTTCCTAGCGGGAGTTTTGATACGCAGTATTTT.